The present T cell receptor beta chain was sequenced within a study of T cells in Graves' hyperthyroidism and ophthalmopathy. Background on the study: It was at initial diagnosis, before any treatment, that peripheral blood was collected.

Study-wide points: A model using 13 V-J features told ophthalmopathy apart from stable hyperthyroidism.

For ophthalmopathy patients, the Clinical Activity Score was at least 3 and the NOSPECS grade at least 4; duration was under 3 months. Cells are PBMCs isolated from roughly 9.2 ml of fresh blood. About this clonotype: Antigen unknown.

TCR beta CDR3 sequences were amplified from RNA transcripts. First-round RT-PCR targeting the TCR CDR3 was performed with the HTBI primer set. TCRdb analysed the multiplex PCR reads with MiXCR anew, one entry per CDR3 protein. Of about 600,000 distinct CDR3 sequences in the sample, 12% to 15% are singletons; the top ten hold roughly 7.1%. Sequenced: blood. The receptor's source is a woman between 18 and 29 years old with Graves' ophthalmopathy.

This CDR3 reads CASSIWGTGAYEQYF. In DNA form, the CDR3 reads TGTGCCAGTAGTATATGGGGGACAGGGGCCTACGAGCAGTACTTC. The V gene is TRBV19, the J gene TRBJ2-7; 10 nucleotides match TRBD1. The germline V gene has CDR1 LNHDA and CDR2 SQIVND (reference sequence). The CDR3 is 15 amino acids. J lost 2 bases, V lost 2 bases, and 3 bases had no gene match. Complete variable domain (other parts from reference TRBV19 and TRBJ2-7): DGGITQSPKYLFRKEGQNVTLSCEQNLNHDAMYWYRQDPGQGLRLIYYSQIVNDFQKGDIAEGYSVSREKKESFPLTVTSAQKNPTAFYLCASSIWGTGAYEQYFGPGTRLTVT.